This TCR beta chain was observed in a study of control samples from healthy donors and cancer patients. CDR3 size: 15 residues. Germline V gene sequence: CDR1 MNHEY, CDR2 SVGAGI. Trimming stripped 0 bases from V and 5 bases from J, with 13 bases between. The protocol was immunoSEQ multiplex PCR, while the TCRdb copy is restricted to in-frame clones and leaves out a portion. The sample has roughly 160,000 clones; about 94% are singletons. Material: PBMCs. The chain couples TRBV6-5 to TRBJ1-1; TRBD1 is a possible D gene (5 bases). This clonotype originated in a man aged 55-75 years with colorectal cancer. The CDR3 reads CASSYSTPGGTEAFF. The CDR3 nucleotides are TGTGCCAGCAGTTACTCGACTCCGGGGGGGACTGAAGCTTTCTTT.